This T cell receptor beta chain was sequenced for a study of cytomegalovirus exposure and HLA in healthy donors. Findings of the study overall: The study labeled fewer than 200 TCR beta chains cytomegalovirus-associated. Within the data, a cluster of highly shared sequence variants was likely a sequencing artifact.

Germline-derived CDR1 and CDR2 are MNHEY and SVGAGI. The J segment lost 4 bases and the V segment lost 2 bases, leaving 4 bases of the junction unmatched. CDR3 length: 14 residues. PCR amplification relied on 60 Vbeta primers (plus 13 Jbeta primers). In the source study's methods: About 11 million of 80 million or so unique TCR beta chains were shared, per a later count. Sequenced by immunoSEQ multiplex PCR; TCRdb stores in-frame clones only, minus some. The D gene and trimming were derived from the DNA, and the V and J assignments and clone size from that table. In total, the table holds 100,000 to 150,000 clones. As to this clone: The antigen remains undetermined.

Sequences were obtained from PBMCs. This sequence was found in a man in his thirties or forties in good health and CMV-seronegative. V is TRBV6-5 and J is TRBJ1-1; 7 bases fit TRBD1. CDR3 bases: TGTGCCAGCAGTTACCGGACAGGAAGCACTGAAGCTTTCTTT. Its protein product is CASSYRTGSTEAFF.